This TCR beta chain was sequenced during a study of prognosis after radiotherapy for stage I lung cancer. As for the study in general: The study enrolled patients with stage I non-small cell lung cancer between 2018 and January 2019. Study findings and constraints: Reduced unique TCR clone counts were recorded after stereotactic body radiation therapy, with a median of about 10,000 versus 6,900.

CDR1 is SNHLY, CDR2 FYNNEI, per germline. The CDR3 spans 14 residues. V lost 9 bases and J 0 bases, leaving 13 bases between the germline ends. A note on this clonotype: Its specificity is not known. This likely stems from a read error, as it lies one base from a far larger clone.

Multiplex PCR in two rounds served to amplify TCR beta CDR3 from genomic DNA. Used in first-round PCR were primers specific to each TRBV and TRBJ gene. Second-round PCR employed universal primers. In TCRdb, the multiplex PCR reads were re-called with MiXCR into one record per CDR3 protein. The table records around 51,000 distinct CDR3 sequences, about a third of them present only once. CT and PET/CT showed node-negative disease in all patients, none of whom had received prior chemotherapy or radiotherapy or had other malignancies. The source was PBMCs, collected before or after stereotactic body radiation therapy (not recorded which). The sequence came from a donor at least 50 years old with non-small cell lung cancer. This chain joins TRBV2 and TRBJ2-3; D ambiguous. The CDR3 nucleotides read TGTGCCAGAAGCTTGACTCGCAGCACAGATACGCAGTATTTT. Amino acid sequence: CARSLTRSTDTQYF.